The clone carrying this TCR beta chain was observed a few times. The data are from a study of T-cell memory formation after mild COVID-19. Germline lookup yields CDR1 MNHEY and CDR2 SVGAGI. The CDR3 extends over 14 amino acids. Trimming removed 0 bases at V and 7 bases at J, with 10 bases between. TCRdb analysed the 5' RACE reads with MiXCR anew, one entry per CDR3 protein. The sample holds some 350,000 distinct CDR3 sequences, about an eighth seen once. Sequenced sample: PBMCs or a T cell subset sorted from them (not recorded which). The TCR sequence derives from a man aged 18 to 30 who had mild COVID-19 (a few samples of this study predate the infection). Cell type and time point are not known. This rearrangement joins TRBV6-5 to TRBJ2-1; D may match TRBD1 or TRBD2 (5 bases each). CDR3 sequence: CASSYSRGENEQFF. The CDR3 DNA reads TGTGCCAGCAGTTACTCGAGAGGGGAGAATGAGCAGTTCTTC.